This T cell receptor beta chain came from a study of blood T cell repertoires in COVID-19. Background on the study: Samples of COVID-19 (acute and convalescent) were obtained from the United States, Italy and Spain. In each case, the material was cDNA or gDNA derived from T cells, B-cell-depleted T cells, or PBMCs.

As processed by the authors: Amplifying reference gene primers gave estimates of nucleated cell counts. TCRdb's table, derived via immunoSEQ multiplex PCR, lists solely in-frame clones and lacks some. For V, J and clone size, that table is used; D and trimming come from the DNA. The data contain more than 13,000 clones, approximately 91% of them seen just once; the ten biggest clones take up less than 2.5%. The CDR3 has 15 amino acids. Germline lookup yields CDR1 SGHRS and CDR2 YFSETQ. Trimming removed 0 bases at V and 4 bases at J, with 13 bases between. The chain uses TRBV5-1 and TRBJ1-1; D remains unclear. The specimen was peripheral blood. The source of this sequence is a woman aged 70-85 years in a cohort sampled during active or convalescent COVID-19. The CDR3 sequence: CASSLGAGWSTEAFF. The CDR3 DNA reads TGCGCCAGCAGCTTGGGGGCGGGTTGGAGCACTGAAGCTTTCTTT.